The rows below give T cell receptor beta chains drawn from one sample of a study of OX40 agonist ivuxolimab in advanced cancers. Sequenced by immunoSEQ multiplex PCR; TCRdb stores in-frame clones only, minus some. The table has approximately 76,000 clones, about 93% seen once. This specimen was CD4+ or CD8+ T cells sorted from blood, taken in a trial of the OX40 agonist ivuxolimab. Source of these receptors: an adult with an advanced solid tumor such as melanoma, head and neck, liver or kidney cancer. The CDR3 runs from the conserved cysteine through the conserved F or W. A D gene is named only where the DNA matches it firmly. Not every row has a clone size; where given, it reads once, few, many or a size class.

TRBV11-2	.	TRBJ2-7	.	CASSLLGGAFYEQYF	TGTGCCAGCAGCCTCCTCGGAGGGGCCTTCTACGAGCAGTACTTC
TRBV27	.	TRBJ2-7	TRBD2	CASSSTSGSPYEQYF	TGTGCCAGCAGTTCGACTAGCGGATCTCCCTACGAGCAGTACTTC
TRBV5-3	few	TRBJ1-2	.	CARSRRRGEGYGYTF	TGTGCCAGAAGCCGGAGGCGGGGAGAGGGGTATGGCTACACCTTC
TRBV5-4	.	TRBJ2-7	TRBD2	CASYSGSFGEQYF	TGTGCCAGCTATAGCGGGAGCTTCGGGGAGCAGTACTTC
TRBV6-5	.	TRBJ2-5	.	CASSYSNAEETQYF	TGTGCCAGCAGTTACTCGAATGCGGAAGAGACCCAGTACTTC
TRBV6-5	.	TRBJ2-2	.	CASSYGPRGGGELFF	TGTGCCAGCAGTTATGGGCCCAGGGGTGGCGGGGAGCTGTTTTTT
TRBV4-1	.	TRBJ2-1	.	CASSQEGRAYNEQFF	TGCGCCAGCAGCCAAGAGGGCAGGGCCTACAATGAGCAGTTCTTC
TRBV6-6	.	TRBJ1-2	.	CASSYSPDSIYYGYTF	TGTGCCAGCAGTTACTCTCCGGACAGTATATACTATGGCTACACCTTC
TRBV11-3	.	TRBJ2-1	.	CASSLDHPRNRRFYEQFF	TGTGCCAGCAGCTTAGACCACCCGAGGAACAGGAGGTTTTATGAGCAGTTCTTC
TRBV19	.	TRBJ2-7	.	CASSILRGDYEQYF	TGTGCCAGTAGTATTTTGAGAGGAGACTACGAGCAGTACTTC
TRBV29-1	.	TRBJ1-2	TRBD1	CSVLDLSDRADYYGYTF	TGCAGCGTCCTCGACCTTTCGGACAGGGCCGATTACTATGGCTACACCTTC
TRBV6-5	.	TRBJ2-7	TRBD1	CASSYGQGSYEQYF	TGTGCCAGCAGTTACGGACAGGGATCCTACGAGCAGTACTTC
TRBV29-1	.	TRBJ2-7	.	CSVEMDKGPYEQYF	TGCAGCGTTGAAATGGACAAGGGCCCCTACGAGCAGTACTTC
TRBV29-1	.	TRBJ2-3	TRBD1	CSVEGWTGRTTDTQYF	TGCAGCGTTGAAGGTTGGACAGGAAGGACCACAGATACGCAGTATTTT
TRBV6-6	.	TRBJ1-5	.	CASSYSMDGNQPQHF	TGTGCCAGCAGTTACTCGATGGATGGCAATCAGCCCCAGCATTTT
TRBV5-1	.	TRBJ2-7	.	CASSFLSGPNEQYF	TGCGCCAGCAGTTTCTTGTCGGGACCTAACGAGCAGTACTTC
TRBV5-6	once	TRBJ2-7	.	CASSLGEYEQYF	TGTGCCAGCAGCTTGGGAGAATACGAGCAGTACTTC
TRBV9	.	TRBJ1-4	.	CASSVEGRANEKLFF	TGTGCCAGCAGCGTAGAGGGCAGGGCTAATGAAAAACTGTTTTTT